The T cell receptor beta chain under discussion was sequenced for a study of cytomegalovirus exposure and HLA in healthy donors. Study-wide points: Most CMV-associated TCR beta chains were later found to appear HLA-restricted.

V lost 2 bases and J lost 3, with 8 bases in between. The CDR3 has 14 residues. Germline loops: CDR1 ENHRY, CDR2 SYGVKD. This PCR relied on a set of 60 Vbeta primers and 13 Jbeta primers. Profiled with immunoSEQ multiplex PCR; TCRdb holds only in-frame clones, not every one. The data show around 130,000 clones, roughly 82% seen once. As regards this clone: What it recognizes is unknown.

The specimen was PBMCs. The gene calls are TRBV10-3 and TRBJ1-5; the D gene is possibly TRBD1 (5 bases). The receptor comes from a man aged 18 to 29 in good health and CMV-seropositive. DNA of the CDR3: TGTGCCATCAGTGAGGGGGCGTTCAATCAGCCCCAGCATTTT. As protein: CAISEGAFNQPQHF.